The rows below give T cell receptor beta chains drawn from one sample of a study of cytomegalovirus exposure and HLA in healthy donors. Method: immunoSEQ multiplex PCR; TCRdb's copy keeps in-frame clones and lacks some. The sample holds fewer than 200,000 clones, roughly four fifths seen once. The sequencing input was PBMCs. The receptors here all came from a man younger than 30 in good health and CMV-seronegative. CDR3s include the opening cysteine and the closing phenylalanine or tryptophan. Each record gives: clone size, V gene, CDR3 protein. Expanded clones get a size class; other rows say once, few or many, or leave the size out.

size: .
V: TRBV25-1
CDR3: CASQPPGLAATGELFF

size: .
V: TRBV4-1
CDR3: CASSQGRSSNQPQHF

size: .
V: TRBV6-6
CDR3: CASSYLGTGDQPQHF

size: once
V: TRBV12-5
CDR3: CASVGGPGGNEQFF

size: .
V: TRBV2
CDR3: CASVGSPGYEQYF

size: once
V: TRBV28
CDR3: CASTRGGNQETQYF

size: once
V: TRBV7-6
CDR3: CASSLPGGNEQFF

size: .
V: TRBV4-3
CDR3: CASSQDRGRLAGASYEQYF

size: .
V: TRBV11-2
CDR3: CASSPIYPGTGWDEQYF

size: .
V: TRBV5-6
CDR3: CASSLDLAGTYEQYF

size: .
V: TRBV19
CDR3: CASSPLVGVYNEQFF

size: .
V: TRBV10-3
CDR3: CAISVGGKEKLFF

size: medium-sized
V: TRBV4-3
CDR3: CASSQERTVPETQYF

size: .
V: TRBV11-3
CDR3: CASSLSGGTGELFF

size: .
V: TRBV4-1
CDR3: CASSQDPSRGRTGPWGEQYF

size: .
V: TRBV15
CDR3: CATSPTSGRNEQFF

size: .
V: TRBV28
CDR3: CASSLGGRTYEQYF

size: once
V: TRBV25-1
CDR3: CASSRGWGQGKSEQFF

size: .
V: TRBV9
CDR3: CASSPDRTHGYTF

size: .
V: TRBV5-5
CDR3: CASSPRYYAGQRSTDTQYF

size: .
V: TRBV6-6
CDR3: CASSGGPHLWDTEAFF

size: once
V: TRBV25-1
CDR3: CASSGWPSQETQYF

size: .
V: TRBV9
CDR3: CASSARDRMSNTIYF

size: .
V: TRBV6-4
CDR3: CASVRGTGNYEQYF

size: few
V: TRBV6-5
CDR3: CASSAIPGQSGEQYF

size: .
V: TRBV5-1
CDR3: CASSFVDRNTEAFF

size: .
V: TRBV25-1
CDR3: CASSEPLGVAGEAYEQYF

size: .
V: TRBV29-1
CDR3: CSGGGGGLGNTEAFF

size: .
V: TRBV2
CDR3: CASSGPTQPGQEFF

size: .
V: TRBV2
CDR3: CASSPTGLAGPSYEQYF

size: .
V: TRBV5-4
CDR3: CASRPRGGSTDTQYF

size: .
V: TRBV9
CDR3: CASSVGRSPGNIQYF

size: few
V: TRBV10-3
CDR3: CAISRPGEGKSPYEQYF

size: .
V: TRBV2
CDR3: CASSEALASGHSRPGELFF

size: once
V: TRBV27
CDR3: CASKVRESTGELFF

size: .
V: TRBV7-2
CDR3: CASSLAMAGWATGEQYF

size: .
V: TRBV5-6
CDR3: CASSFRTSGRPLTYEQYF

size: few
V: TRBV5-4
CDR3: CASSRTRTETQYF

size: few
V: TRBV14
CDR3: CASSQLGLAGETQYF

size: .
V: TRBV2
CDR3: CASSEAGQGFQYF

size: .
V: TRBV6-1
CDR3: CASSGGVTGADEQYF

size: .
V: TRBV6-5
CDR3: CASSYSPSGPPYEQYF

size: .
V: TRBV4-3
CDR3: CASSQAGTSEETQYF

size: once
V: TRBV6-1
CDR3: CASSQGQGGNSPLHF

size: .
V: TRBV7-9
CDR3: CASSALTGIPETQYF

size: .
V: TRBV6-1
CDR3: CASSAPISYEQYF

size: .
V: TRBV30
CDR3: CAAILAGGREQFF

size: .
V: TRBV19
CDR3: CASSFTGSGQPQHF

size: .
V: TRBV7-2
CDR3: CASSQGLAGVDTQYF

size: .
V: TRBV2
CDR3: CATAEEASGIYEQYF

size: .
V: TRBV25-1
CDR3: CASSAQGGEKLFF

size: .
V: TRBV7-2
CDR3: CASSLFGLAGWDGTDTQYF

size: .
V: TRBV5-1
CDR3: CASSDGQGTQETQYF

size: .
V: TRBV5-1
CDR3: CASSLGGRRGREEQYF

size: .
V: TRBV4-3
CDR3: CASSQTRRSYGYTF

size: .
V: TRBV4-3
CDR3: CASSQGSGTGGHEQYF

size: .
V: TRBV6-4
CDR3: CASRPLPTSGSYNEQFF

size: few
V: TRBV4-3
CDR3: CASSQDRGTGPDTQYF